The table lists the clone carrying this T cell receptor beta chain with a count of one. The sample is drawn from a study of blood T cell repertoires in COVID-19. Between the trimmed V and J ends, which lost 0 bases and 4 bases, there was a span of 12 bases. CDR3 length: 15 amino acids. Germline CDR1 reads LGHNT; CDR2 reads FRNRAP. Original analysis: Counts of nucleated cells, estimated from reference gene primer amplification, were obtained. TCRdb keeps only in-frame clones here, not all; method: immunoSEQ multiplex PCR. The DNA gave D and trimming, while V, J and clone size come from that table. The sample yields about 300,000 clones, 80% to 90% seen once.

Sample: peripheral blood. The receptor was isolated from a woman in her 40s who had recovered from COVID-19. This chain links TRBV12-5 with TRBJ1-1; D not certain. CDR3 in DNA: TGTGCTAGTGGTTTGGTACGGGAGGTGCGCACTGAAGCTTTCTTT. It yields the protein CASGLVREVRTEAFF. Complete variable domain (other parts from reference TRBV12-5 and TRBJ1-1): DARVTQTPRHKVTEMGQEVTMRCQPILGHNTVFWYRQTMMQGLELLAYFRNRAPLDDSGMPKDRFSAEMPDATLATLKIQPSEPRDSAVYFCASGLVREVRTEAFFGQGTRLTVV.